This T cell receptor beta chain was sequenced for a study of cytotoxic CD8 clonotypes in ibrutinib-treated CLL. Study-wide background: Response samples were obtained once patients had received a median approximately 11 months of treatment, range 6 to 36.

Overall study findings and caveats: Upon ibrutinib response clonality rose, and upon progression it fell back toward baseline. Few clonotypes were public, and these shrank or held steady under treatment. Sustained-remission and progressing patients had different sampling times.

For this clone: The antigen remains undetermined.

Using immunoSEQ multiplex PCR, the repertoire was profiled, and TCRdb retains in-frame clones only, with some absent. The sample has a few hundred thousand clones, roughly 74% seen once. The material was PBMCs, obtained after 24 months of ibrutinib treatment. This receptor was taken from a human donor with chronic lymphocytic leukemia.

CDR3 in amino acids: CASSIPGLAEETQYF. CDR3 sequence (DNA): TGTGCCAGCAGCATCCCGGGACTAGCGGAAGAGACCCAGTACTTC. This sequence joins TRBV5-4 and TRBJ2-5; 11 bases fit TRBD2. V lost 4 bases, J lost 3 bases, and 5 bases stayed unmatched. The CDR3 runs to 15 residues. Germline V lookup: CDR1 SGHNT, CDR2 YYREEE (reference sequence).